The 29 T cell receptor beta chains reported below all come from one sample, sequenced in a study of CD8 T cells in Susac syndrome. The authors reverse transcribed roughly 0.5 to 1 ug RNA with random hexamers. TCRdb used MiXCR to reprocess the immunoSEQ multiplex PCR reads, holding one entry per CDR3 protein. The sample records approximately 160,000 distinct CDR3 sequences, about 91% being singletons. The specimen sequenced was CD4+ T cells from PBMCs. These receptor sequences come from a human donor in good health.

The chain recombines TRBV12-3 or TRBV12-4 with TRBJ1-1, with D possibly matching TRBD1 (5 bases). This CDR3 contains 14 residues. V was trimmed by 3 bases and J by 0 bases, leaving 8 bases between them. The CDR3 here is CASSFDRLNTEAFF. The CDR3 DNA sequence: TGTGCCAGCAGTTTTGACAGATTGAACACTGAAGCTTTCTTT.

The V call is TRBV18, the J call TRBJ1-1; no reliable D call. From germline, CDR1 is KGHSH and CDR2 LQKENI. This CDR3 is 12 amino acids long. The germline V and J ends were trimmed by 1 base and 4 bases, with 4 bases remaining between them. CDR3 nucleotides: TGTGCCAGCTCACCACGTCTCACTGAAGCTTTCTTT. It codes for CASSPRLTEAFF. Full variable domain (remainder filled in from reference TRBV18 and TRBJ1-1): NAGVMQNPRHLVRRRGQEARLRCSPMKGHSHVYWYRQLPEEGLKFMVYLQKENIIDESGMPKERFSAEFPKEGPSILRIQQVVRGDSAAYFCASSPRLTEAFFGQGTRLTVV.

V gene TRBV29-1 combines with J gene TRBJ2-3, with a weak D call TRBD1 (6 bases). V dropped 0 bases and J dropped 2 bases, with 9 bases sitting between them. The V gene's germline CDR1 is SQVTM and CDR2 ANQGSEA. The CDR3 runs to 14 residues. DNA for the CDR3: TGCAGCGTTGAAGATTCAGGGGCCACAGATACGCAGTATTTT. This codes for CSVEDSGATDTQYF.

The chain combines TRBV5-1 with TRBJ2-5, with TRBD2 matching over 12 bases. V trimming: 2 bases; J trimming: 3 bases; junction bases outside the gene matches: 5. The CDR3 runs to 16 residues. Germline values: CDR1 SGHRS, CDR2 YFSETQ. The CDR3 here is CASSFGRLAGEETQYF. In DNA, the CDR3 is TGCGCCAGCAGCTTCGGCCGACTAGCGGGAGAAGAGACCCAGTACTTC. Complete variable domain (other parts from reference TRBV5-1 and TRBJ2-5): KAGVTQTPRYLIKTRGQQVTLSCSPISGHRSVSWYQQTPGQGLQFLFEYFSETQRNKGNFPGRFSGRQFSNSRSEMNVSTLELGDSALYLCASSFGRLAGEETQYFGPGTRLLVL.

This clonotype showed up just once. This chain joins TRBV4-3 and TRBJ1-2, with 10 bases aligning to TRBD1. The CDR3 length is 17 residues. After removal of 0 bases from V and 7 bases from J, the junction contained 11 bases not matched to a gene. CDR1 LGHNA and CDR2 YSLEER come from the germline V gene. DNA for the CDR3: TGCGCCAGCAGCCAAGAGTTGAGACAGGGGGCTTCAAGTGGCTACACCTTC. Translation: CASSQELRQGASSGYTF.

As for this clonotype: A junction boundary mismatches the germline segment, possibly from a read error. V gene TRBV12-3 or TRBV12-4 combines with J gene TRBJ2-7, with TRBD2 identical over 12 bases. The length of the CDR3 is 15 residues. CDR3: CASSLAGGPDYEQYF. The CDR3 DNA is TGTGCCAGCAGTCTAGCGGGAGGGCCCGACTACGAGCAGTACTTC.

V and J are TRBV14 and TRBJ1-1, with D uncertain. This CDR3 contains 13 residues. V lost 3 bases to trimming and J lost 1 base, with 6 bases between them. Germline CDR1 and CDR2: SGHDN and FVKESK. CDR3 amino acids: CASSQGWNTEAFF. The CDR3 nucleotides are TGTGCCAGCAGCCAGGGTTGGAACACTGAAGCTTTCTTT.

This chain joins TRBV5-1 and TRBJ2-3; perhaps TRBD2 as D (5 bases). In germline, CDR1 is SGHRS, CDR2 YFSETQ. V was shortened by 0 bases and J by 12 bases, with 17 bases between the two germline ends. This CDR3 spans 14 amino acids. The CDR3 DNA is TGCGCCAGCAGCTTGGACGCAGCTAATAGCGCACAGTATTTT. This gives the protein CASSLDAANSAQYF.

This chain joins TRBV7-2 and TRBJ1-1; tentative D call: TRBD1 (5 bases). V lost 6 bases, J lost 0 bases, and 11 bases lay in between. The V gene's germline CDR1 is SGHTA and CDR2 FQGNSA. The CDR3 is made up of 14 amino acids. CDR3 protein: CASSQGPMNTEAFF. CDR3 DNA sequence: TGTGCCAGCAGTCAGGGACCAATGAACACTGAAGCTTTCTTT.

This sequence joins TRBV19 and TRBJ1-1; D is unresolved. This CDR3 is 14 amino acids long. Trimming left V 2 bases short and J 10 bases short, with 17 bases between. CDR1 LNHDA and CDR2 SQIVND come from the germline V gene (reference sequence). CDR3 nucleotides: TGTGCCAGTAGTATAAGGTTCCCGGATCTCGGAGCTTTCTTT. Translating gives CASSIRFPDLGAFF.

Only one count was recorded for this clonotype. This chain connects TRBV24-1 to TRBJ1-1, with a possible D match to TRBD1 (5 bases). With 7 bases removed from V and 0 bases from J, the gap between germline ends came to 14 bases. CDR1 and CDR2 (germline): KGHDR, SFDVKD. This CDR3 contains 15 residues. The CDR3 protein is CATRGSGSMNTEAFF. As DNA, the CDR3 is TGTGCCACCAGGGGATCAGGGAGCATGAACACTGAAGCTTTCTTT.

The chain is built from TRBV7-2 and TRBJ2-7; 7 bases match TRBD2. The germline V gene encodes CDR1 SGHTA and CDR2 FQGNSA. The V and J ends lost 1 base and 3 bases, in that order; junction bases with no gene match: 6. This CDR3 has 15 amino acids. CDR3 amino acids: CASSLELGGYYEQYF. CDR3 in DNA: TGTGCCAGCAGCTTAGAATTGGGGGGGTACTACGAGCAGTACTTC.

The V and J genes are TRBV7-9 and TRBJ1-2; D is possibly TRBD1 (5 bases). Germline CDR1 reads SEHNR; CDR2 reads FQNEAQ (reference sequence). The CDR3 is 12 residues long. V was shortened by 5 bases and J by 8 bases, with 12 bases between the two germline ends. The CDR3 spells CASSPGAGGYTF. CDR3 coding DNA: TGTGCCAGCAGCCCTGGGGCGGGGGGCTACACCTTC.

The sample holds a few counts of this clonotype. The J gene is TRBJ2-7, the V gene TRBV6-1; D is unclear. CDR3 length: 11 amino acids. V was cut by 4 bases and J by 2 bases, with 3 bases left in between. The germline CDR1 and CDR2 sequences are MNHNS and SASEGT. CDR3: CASSATYEQYF. The CDR3 coding sequence is TGTGCCAGCAGTGCTACCTACGAGCAGTACTTC.

V is TRBV20-1 and J is TRBJ1-2; possibly TRBD1 for D (5 bases). Germline V lookup: CDR1 DFQATT, CDR2 SNEGSKA (reference sequence). The CDR3 loop spans 19 amino acids. The germline V and J ends were trimmed by 0 bases and 5 bases, with 28 bases remaining between them. CDR3 sequence: CSARDLTHIRVQGVYGYTF. Written as DNA, the CDR3 is TGCAGTGCTAGAGATCTAACGCACATAAGGGTGCAGGGTGTGTATGGCTACACCTTC.

The CDR3 loop reads CSAPGGFNTGELFF. CDR3 bases: TGCAGTGCGCCAGGGGGCTTTAACACCGGGGAGCTGTTTTTT. The chain employs TRBV20-1 and TRBJ2-2, with 8 bases matching TRBD1. The CDR3 runs to 14 residues. J lost 2 bases, V lost 6 bases, and 5 bases had no gene match. From germline, CDR1 is DFQATT and CDR2 SNEGSKA (reference sequence).

The chain links TRBV30 to TRBJ2-3; D is undetermined. The CDR3 sequence is 11 residues long. Deletions cut 5 bases from V and 3 bases from J, with 6 bases between. CDR1 is GTSNPN, CDR2 SVGIG, per germline (reference sequence). The CDR3 protein is CAWGTTDTQYF. In DNA, the CDR3 is TGTGCCTGGGGAACAACAGATACGCAGTATTTT.

The rearrangement uses TRBV3-1 and TRBJ2-1; 8 bases agree with TRBD2. This CDR3 region has 15 residues. Trimming took 8 bases from V and 9 from J; bases not matched to a gene: 15. Germline CDR1 LGHDT, CDR2 YNNKEL (reference sequence). The CDR3 DNA sequence: TGTGCCAGCTCTCGAGGTAGCGGGGCGAAGGCTGAGCAGTTCTTC. Translation: CASSRGSGAKAEQFF.

V and J are TRBV6-5 and TRBJ1-6, with D perhaps TRBD1 (5 bases). The V gene's germline CDR1 is MNHEY and CDR2 SVGAGI. Trimming pared 0 bases from V and 10 bases from J, leaving 13 bases between. CDR3 length: 15 amino acids. This CDR3 is CASSYSSGGRSPLHF. The DNA of the CDR3 is TGTGCCAGCAGTTACTCGAGTGGGGGAAGGTCACCCCTCCACTTT.

This chain connects TRBV7-9 to TRBJ1-5; D is ambiguous. The CDR3 is 14 residues long. Germline CDR1 is SEHNR and CDR2 is FQNEAQ (reference sequence). V lost 5 bases and J lost 6, with 14 bases in between. The CDR3 DNA follows: TGTGCCAGCAGCCGGAGCGGAGGCGGTCAGCCCCAGCATTTT. It translates to CASSRSGGGQPQHF.

The V call is TRBV7-9, the J call TRBJ1-6; no clear D gene. Trimming removed 6 bases from V and 10 bases from J, with 7 bases in between. CDR3 length equals 11 residues. Germline CDR1 is SEHNR and CDR2 is FQNEAQ (reference sequence). DNA of the CDR3: TGTGCCAGCAGTAGTGTATCACCCCTCCACTTT. Translating gives CASSSVSPLHF.

The chain is built from TRBV6-5 and TRBJ1-2; weak D call: TRBD1 (5 bases). CDR1 is MNHEY and CDR2 is SVGAGI in the germline V gene. The CDR3 is 15 residues long. V lost 4 bases to trimming and J lost 4 bases, with 16 bases between them. The CDR3, as DNA: TGTGCCAGCAGTTTAGACAGACTGATCTCCTATGGCTACACCTTC. Protein product: CASSLDRLISYGYTF.

A single count supports this clonotype. The chain joins TRBV2 to TRBJ1-2, with 11 bases that match TRBD1. V shed 4 bases and J 6 bases; nucleotides not matched to a gene: 4. CDR3 length: 14 residues. Germline assignment: CDR1 SNHLY and CDR2 FYNNEI. The CDR3 loop is CASSADRGLDGYTF. CDR3 DNA: TGTGCCAGCAGTGCGGACAGGGGGCTCGATGGCTACACCTTC. The full variable domain, with the rest looked up from reference TRBV2 and TRBJ1-2, is EPEVTQTPSHQVTQMGQEVILRCVPISNHLYFYWYRQILGQKVEFLVSFYNNEISEKSEIFDDQFSVERPDGSNFTLKIRSTKLEDSAMYFCASSADRGLDGYTFGSGTRLTVV.

The gene calls are TRBV5-1 and TRBJ2-5; 9 bases are a match to TRBD2. The ends lost 0 bases at V and 9 bases at J; junction bases unmatched: 9. Germline CDR1 SGHRS, CDR2 YFSETQ. The CDR3 sequence is 15 residues long. CDR3: CASSLVGSGGAAQYF. CDR3 coding DNA: TGCGCCAGCAGCTTGGTCGGTAGCGGGGGCGCGGCCCAGTACTTC.

The V gene is TRBV20-1, the J gene TRBJ2-7; TRBD2 matches 10 bases. Germline V gives CDR1 DFQATT, CDR2 SNEGSKA (reference sequence). With 3 bases clipped from V and 6 bases from J, the junction kept 8 bases outside the gene matches. The CDR3 consists of 14 residues. CDR3 residues: CSARDSGRAGEQYF. The CDR3 region has the DNA TGCAGTGCTAGGGACAGCGGGAGGGCAGGCGAGCAGTACTTC.

This chain joins TRBV25-1 and TRBJ2-3, with no clear D. Germline V lookup: CDR1 MGHDK, CDR2 SYGVNS. This CDR3 spans 11 amino acids. Trimming left V 4 bases short and J 4 bases short, with 3 bases between. The CDR3 is CASSVADTQYF. The CDR3, as DNA: TGTGCCAGCAGTGTCGCAGATACGCAGTATTTT.

This chain connects TRBV28 to TRBJ2-7; D gene unclear. The CDR3 runs to 11 residues. Trimming left V 6 bases short and J 3 bases short, with 6 bases between. Germline lookup yields CDR1 MDHEN and CDR2 SYDVKM. As DNA, the CDR3 is TGTGCCAGCAGCATGAACTACGAGCAGTACTTC. Its protein product is CASSMNYEQYF.

The rearrangement uses TRBV3-1 and TRBJ2-3; D ambiguous. This CDR3 comprises 14 residues. Looked up from germline, CDR1 is LGHDT and CDR2 is YNNKEL (reference sequence). The germline V and J ends were trimmed by 3 bases and 1 base, with 8 bases remaining between them. The CDR3, as DNA: TGTGCCAGCAGCCACAAGGGCGGCACAGATACGCAGTATTTT. Protein: CASSHKGGTDTQYF.

The chain has TRBV12-3 or TRBV12-4 and TRBJ1-6; no firm D call. V was shortened by 6 bases and J by 8 bases, with 11 bases between the two germline ends. The CDR3 totals 13 residues. CDR3 amino acids: CASSQGRDSPLHF. The CDR3 DNA sequence: TGTGCCAGCAGCCAAGGACGAGATTCACCCCTCCACTTT.